The following is a T cell receptor beta chain sequence with its context. The sample is drawn from a study of shared clonotypes between healthy human individuals. CDR1 is SEHNR and CDR2 is FQNEAQ in the germline V gene (reference sequence). Between the trimmed V and J ends, which lost 5 bases and 3 bases, there was a span of 8 bases. The CDR3 runs to 14 residues. Assay: immunoSEQ multiplex PCR; the TCRdb copy retains only in-frame clones and omits some. The sample has hundreds of thousands of clones; approximately 79% are singletons. The source material was memory CD4+ T cells sorted from blood. The subset: CD45RA-negative fraction. V gene TRBV7-9 combines with J gene TRBJ2-6; D uncertain. The sequence was collected from a woman aged 25-40 years in good health. Written as DNA, the CDR3 is TGTGCCAGCAGCGGTGAAAATGGGGCCAACGTCCTGACTTTC. It is translated as CASSGENGANVLTF.